Following are 18 T cell receptor beta chains from one sample sequenced in a study of siplizumab effects on memory and regulatory T cells. Here immunoSEQ multiplex PCR was the method, and the copy in TCRdb shows in-frame clones only, minus some. The top ten clones hold under 3% of a sample with 100,000 or so clones, 91% of them seen once. Sequenced: CD4+ T cells sorted from blood. These receptors were taken from a human donor in good health. Some clones in this sample may be carry-over from other donors' samples.

The rearrangement joins TRBV27 to TRBJ2-3, with D maybe TRBD2 (5 bases). Germline CDR1 reads MNHEY; CDR2 reads SMNVEV (reference sequence). The germline V and J ends were trimmed by 0 bases and 2 bases, with 15 bases remaining between them. The length of the CDR3 is 17 residues. The CDR3 DNA is TGTGCCAGCAGTTTATCTCCTAGCCCGCGCCCCACAGATACGCAGTATTTT. Its protein is CASSLSPSPRPTDTQYF.

V usage is TRBV27 and J usage is TRBJ2-2, with D perhaps TRBD2 (6 bases). The CDR3 contains 15 residues. With 6 bases removed from V and 3 bases from J, the gap between germline ends came to 14 bases. Germline assignment: CDR1 MNHEY and CDR2 SMNVEV (reference sequence). The CDR3 spells CASSPWRAYTGELFF. The CDR3 nucleotides read TGTGCCAGCAGCCCGTGGAGGGCATACACCGGGGAGCTGTTTTTT.

This chain links TRBV25-1 with TRBJ2-3; TRBD1 or TRBD2 may be the D gene (5 bases each). Trimming took off 6 bases at V and 0 bases at J, with 13 bases between the two ends. CDR1 and CDR2 (germline): MGHDK, SYGVNS. This CDR3 contains 15 residues. The CDR3 DNA is TGTGCCAGCAGAGGGACCACATTTAGCACAGATACGCAGTATTTT. Translated, it gives CASRGTTFSTDTQYF.

The rearrangement links TRBV5-4 to TRBJ2-3, with 10 bases fitting TRBD2. This CDR3 is built from 15 residues. Per germline, CDR1 SGHNT and CDR2 YYREEE (reference sequence). Germline trimming cut 5 bases from V and 5 bases from J; bases unmatched to any gene: 8. The CDR3 DNA sequence: TGTGCCAGCAGATACGGACTAGCGGATTTAGATACGCAGTATTTT. Amino acids: CASRYGLADLDTQYF.

The chain couples TRBV6-1 to TRBJ1-2; D unresolved. The CDR3 is 14 residues long. Trimming left V 4 bases short and J 3 bases short, with 12 bases between. The germline gives CDR1 MNHNS, CDR2 SASEGT. The CDR3 sequence is CASSASSLDYGYTF. The CDR3 DNA reads TGTGCCAGCAGTGCCTCCTCGTTGGACTATGGCTACACCTTC.

The chain uses TRBV7-2 and TRBJ1-1; D may be TRBD1 (5 bases). Trimming removed 1 base from V and 4 bases from J, with 13 bases in between. The CDR3 extends over 15 amino acids. Germline CDR1 and CDR2: SGHTA and FQGNSA. The chain's CDR3 is CASSLVGVPTTEAFF. The CDR3, as DNA: TGTGCCAGCAGCTTAGTAGGGGTTCCCACCACTGAAGCTTTCTTT.

The chain links TRBV19 to TRBJ1-5, with 12 bases aligning to TRBD1. V shed 5 bases and J 2 bases; nucleotides not matched to a gene: 10. The CDR3 covers 18 residues. Germline assignment: CDR1 LNHDA and CDR2 SQIVND (reference sequence). The CDR3 reads CASSALRDRGLGNQPQHF. CDR3 in DNA: TGTGCCAGTAGTGCCCTCCGGGACAGGGGGCTTGGCAATCAGCCCCAGCATTTT.

The V gene is TRBV10-3, the J gene TRBJ2-5; D remains ambiguous. This CDR3 is built from 13 residues. V lost 10 bases, J lost 5 bases, and 17 bases lay in between. Germline CDR1 reads ENHRY; CDR2 reads SYGVKD. The CDR3 region is CATVASLSETQYF. Written as DNA, the CDR3 is TGTGCCACTGTGGCCAGTCTTTCGGAGACCCAGTACTTC.

This chain joins TRBV18 and TRBJ2-7, with D possibly being TRBD1 (6 bases). Looked up from germline, CDR1 is KGHSH and CDR2 is LQKENI. The V end was cut by 2 bases, the J end by 6 bases, with 14 bases between. CDR3 length: 14 residues. The CDR3 nucleotides read TGTGCCAGCTCACCAAGGGACACCACTATCGAGCAGTACTTC. As protein: CASSPRDTTIEQYF.

V is TRBV6-1 and J is TRBJ2-7, with 7 bases fitting TRBD2. In germline, CDR1 is MNHNS, CDR2 SASEGT. V shed 2 bases and J 6 bases; nucleotides not matched to a gene: 7. The CDR3 consists of 14 residues. CDR3 nucleotides: TGTGCCAGCAGTGAAACATTTGGGGGGGGCGAGCAGTACTTC. As protein: CASSETFGGGEQYF.

The chain couples TRBV28 to TRBJ2-7, with D maybe TRBD1 (5 bases). The V gene's germline CDR1 is MDHEN and CDR2 SYDVKM. CDR3 length equals 15 residues. V was pared by 3 bases and J by 1 base, with 13 bases between. Written as DNA, the CDR3 is TGTGCCAGCAGTTTTCTTGGGGCAGCATCCTACGAGCAGTACTTC. Translating gives CASSFLGAASYEQYF.

The V gene is TRBV11-2, the J gene TRBJ2-2; 12 bases are a match to TRBD2. Germline-derived CDR1 and CDR2 are SGHAT and FQNNGV. The V segment lost 4 bases and the J segment 6 bases; nucleotides outside the gene matches: 6. The length of the CDR3 is 16 residues. The CDR3 loop reads CASSSRLAGAAGELFF. The CDR3, as DNA: TGTGCCAGCAGCTCCCGACTAGCGGGAGCGGCCGGGGAGCTGTTTTTT.

This clone has just a few counts. The gene calls are TRBV19 and TRBJ1-2; D might be TRBD1 (5 bases). The CDR3 covers 12 residues. Germline-derived CDR1 and CDR2 are LNHDA and SQIVND (reference sequence). V shed 6 bases and J shed 2 bases, with 7 bases lying between them. The CDR3 spells CASSGDNYGYTF. The CDR3 DNA is TGTGCCAGTAGCGGGGACAACTATGGCTACACCTTC.

V usage is TRBV29-1 and J usage is TRBJ2-5; D is uncertain. Looked up from germline, CDR1 is SQVTM and CDR2 is ANQGSEA. CDR3 length: 15 amino acids. V dropped 0 bases and J dropped 0 bases, with 11 bases sitting between them. The CDR3, as DNA: TGCAGCGTTGAAGATCGCGGCTGGTACCAAGAGACCCAGTACTTC. Translating gives CSVEDRGWYQETQYF.

The CDR3 sequence is CASCEGGVETQYF. CDR3 sequence (DNA): TGTGCCAGTTGTGAAGGGGGGGTCGAGACCCAGTACTTC. The chain carries TRBV6-1 and TRBJ2-5, with D possibly matching TRBD2 (7 bases). V was cut by 9 bases and J by 5 bases, with 16 bases left in between. The CDR3 runs 13 residues. Germline assignment: CDR1 MNHNS and CDR2 SASEGT.

The chain employs TRBV10-2 and TRBJ1-5; TRBD1 matches 8 bases. Germline V gives CDR1 WSHSY, CDR2 SAAADI. V lost 6 bases to trimming and J lost 3 bases; unmatched junction nucleotides: 7. CDR3 length: 15 residues. The CDR3 loop is CASRPGTGYNQPQHF. CDR3 sequence (DNA): TGCGCCAGCAGACCCGGGACAGGCTACAATCAGCCCCAGCATTTT.

Turning to this clone: Other DNA sequences within the sample encode an identical CDR3. The rearrangement joins TRBV5-1 to TRBJ2-7, with D possibly TRBD1 on 5 matching bases. This CDR3 has 14 amino acids. V lost 0 bases, J lost 1 base, and 8 bases lay in between. The germline gives CDR1 SGHRS, CDR2 YFSETQ. CDR3: CASSLDRPSYEQYF. CDR3 coding DNA: TGCGCCAGCAGCTTGGACAGGCCATCCTACGAGCAGTACTTC.

The chain links TRBV25-1 to TRBJ1-5; D remains ambiguous. The V end lost 3 bases, the J end lost 0 bases, and 12 bases lay between the germline ends. The CDR3 runs to 16 residues. Looked up from germline, CDR1 is MGHDK and CDR2 is SYGVNS. The CDR3 loop is CASSDSTKYSNQPQHF. In DNA form, the CDR3 reads TGTGCCAGCAGTGATTCCACAAAATATAGCAATCAGCCCCAGCATTTT.